Given below is one TCR beta chain in context. This sample stems from a study of blood T cell repertoires in COVID-19. Overall study: From T cells, B-cell-depleted T cells, or PBMCs came the material, which was cDNA or gDNA.

Sequencing was performed with immunoSEQ multiplex PCR; in TCRdb, only in-frame clones are kept and a portion is missing. Counted here are 70,000 to 85,000 clones, roughly 82% occurring once; the ten biggest clones make up 20% to 25%. V was pared by 7 bases and J by 8 bases, with 12 bases of the junction left unmatched. CDR1 is LNHDA, CDR2 SQIVND, per germline (reference sequence). There are 15 residues in the CDR3. The J gene is TRBJ2-1, the V gene TRBV19; 9 nucleotides line up with TRBD1. The sample comprised peripheral blood. The sequence was obtained from a human donor in a cohort sampled during active COVID-19. CDR3 nucleotide sequence: TGTGCCAGTACCGTACCGGGACAGGGAATCGATGAGCAGTTCTTC. Protein product: CASTVPGQGIDEQFF.